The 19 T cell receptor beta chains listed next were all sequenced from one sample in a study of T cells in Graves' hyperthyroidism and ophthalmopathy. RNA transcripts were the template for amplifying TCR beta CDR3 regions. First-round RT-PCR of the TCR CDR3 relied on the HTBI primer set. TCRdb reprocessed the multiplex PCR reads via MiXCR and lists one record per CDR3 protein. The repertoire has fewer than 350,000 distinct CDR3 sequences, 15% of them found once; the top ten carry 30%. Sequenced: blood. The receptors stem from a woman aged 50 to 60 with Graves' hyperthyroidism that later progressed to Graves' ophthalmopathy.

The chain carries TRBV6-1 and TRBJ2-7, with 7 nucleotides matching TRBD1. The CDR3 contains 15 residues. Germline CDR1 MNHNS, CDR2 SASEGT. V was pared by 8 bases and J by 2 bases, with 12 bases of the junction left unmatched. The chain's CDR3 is CASRHEKGATYEQYF. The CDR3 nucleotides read TGTGCCAGCCGACACGAAAAGGGGGCCACCTACGAGCAGTACTTC.

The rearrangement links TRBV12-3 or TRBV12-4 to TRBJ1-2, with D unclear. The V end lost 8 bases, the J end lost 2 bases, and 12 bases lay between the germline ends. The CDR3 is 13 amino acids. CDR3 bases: TGTGCCAGCCGGATAGACAACAACTATGGCTACACCTTC. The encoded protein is CASRIDNNYGYTF.

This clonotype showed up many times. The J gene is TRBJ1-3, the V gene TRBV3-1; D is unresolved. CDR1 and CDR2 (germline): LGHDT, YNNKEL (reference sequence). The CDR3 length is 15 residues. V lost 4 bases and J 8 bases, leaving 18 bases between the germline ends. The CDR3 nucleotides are TGTGCCAGCAGCCCTAGGAGGGCTCTTGGCGACACCATATATTTT. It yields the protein CASSPRRALGDTIYF. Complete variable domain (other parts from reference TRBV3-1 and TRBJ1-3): DTAVSQTPKYLVTQMGNDKSIKCEQNLGHDTMYWYKQDSKKFLKIMFSYNNKELIINETVPNRFSPKSPDKAHLNLHINSLELGDSAVYFCASSPRRALGDTIYFGEGSWLTVV.

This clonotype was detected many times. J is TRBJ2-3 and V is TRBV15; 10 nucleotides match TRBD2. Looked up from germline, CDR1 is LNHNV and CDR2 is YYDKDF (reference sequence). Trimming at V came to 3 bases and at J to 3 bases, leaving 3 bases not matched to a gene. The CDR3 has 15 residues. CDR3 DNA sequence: TGTGCCACCAGCAGGACTAGCGGGCGTACAGATACGCAGTATTTT. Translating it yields CATSRTSGRTDTQYF.

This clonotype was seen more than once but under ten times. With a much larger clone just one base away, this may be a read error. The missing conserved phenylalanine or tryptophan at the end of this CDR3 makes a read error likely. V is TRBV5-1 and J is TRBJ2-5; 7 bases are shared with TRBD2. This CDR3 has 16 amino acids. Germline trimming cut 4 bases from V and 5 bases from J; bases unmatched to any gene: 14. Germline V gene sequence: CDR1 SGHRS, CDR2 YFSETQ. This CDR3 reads CASSRGGDLTGETQYL. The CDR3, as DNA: TGCGCCAGCAGCCGTGGGGGGGACCTCACTGGGGAGACCCAGTACCTC.

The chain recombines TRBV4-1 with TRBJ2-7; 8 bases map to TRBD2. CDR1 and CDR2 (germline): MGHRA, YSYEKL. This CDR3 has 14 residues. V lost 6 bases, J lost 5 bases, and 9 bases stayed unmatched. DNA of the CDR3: TGCGCCAGCAGAAAGGGACTAGGTCGTAACGAGCAGTACTTC. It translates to CASRKGLGRNEQYF.

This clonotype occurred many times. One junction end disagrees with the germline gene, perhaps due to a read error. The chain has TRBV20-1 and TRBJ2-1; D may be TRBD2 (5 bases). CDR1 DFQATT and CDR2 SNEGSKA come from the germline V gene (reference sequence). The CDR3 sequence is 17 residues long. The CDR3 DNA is TGCAGTGCCAGAGATTTAGCGTTTGGACTTCTGGTAAATGAGCAGTTCTTC. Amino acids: CSARDLAFGLLVNEQFF.

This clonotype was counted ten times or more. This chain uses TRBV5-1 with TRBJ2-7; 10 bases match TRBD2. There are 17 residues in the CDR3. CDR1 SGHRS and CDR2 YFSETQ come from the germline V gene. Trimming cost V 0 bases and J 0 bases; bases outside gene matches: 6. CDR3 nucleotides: TGCGCCAGCAGCTTGGTAATAGCTAGCGGGAGCTCCTACGAGCAGTACTTC. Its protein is CASSLVIASGSSYEQYF.

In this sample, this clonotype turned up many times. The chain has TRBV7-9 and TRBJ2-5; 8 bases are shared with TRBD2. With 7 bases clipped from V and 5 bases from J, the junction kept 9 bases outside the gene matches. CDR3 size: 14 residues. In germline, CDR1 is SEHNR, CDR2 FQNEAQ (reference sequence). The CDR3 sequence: CASTRTSSTETQYF. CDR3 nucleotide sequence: TGTGCCAGCACCCGGACTAGCTCCACGGAGACCCAGTACTTC.

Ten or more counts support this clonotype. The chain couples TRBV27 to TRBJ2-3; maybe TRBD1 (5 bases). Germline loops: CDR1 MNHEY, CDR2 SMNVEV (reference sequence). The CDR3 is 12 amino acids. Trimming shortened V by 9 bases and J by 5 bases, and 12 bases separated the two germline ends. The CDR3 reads CASGLDRDTQYF. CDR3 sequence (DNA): TGTGCCAGTGGCCTCGACAGAGATACGCAGTATTTT.

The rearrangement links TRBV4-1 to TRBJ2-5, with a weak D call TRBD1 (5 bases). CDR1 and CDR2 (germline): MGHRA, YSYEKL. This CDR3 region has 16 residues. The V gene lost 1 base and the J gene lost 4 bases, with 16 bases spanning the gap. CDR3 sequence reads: CASSQVIVQGRETQYF. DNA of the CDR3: TGCGCCAGCAGCCAAGTAATTGTCCAGGGTCGAGAGACCCAGTACTTC.

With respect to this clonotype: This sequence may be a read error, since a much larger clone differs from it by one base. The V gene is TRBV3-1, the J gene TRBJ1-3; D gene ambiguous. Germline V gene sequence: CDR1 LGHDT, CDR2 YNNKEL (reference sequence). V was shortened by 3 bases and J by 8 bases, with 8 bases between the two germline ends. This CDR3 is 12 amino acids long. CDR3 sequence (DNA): TGTGCCAGCAGCCATGAAGGAGACACCATATATTTT. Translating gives CASSHEGDTIYF.

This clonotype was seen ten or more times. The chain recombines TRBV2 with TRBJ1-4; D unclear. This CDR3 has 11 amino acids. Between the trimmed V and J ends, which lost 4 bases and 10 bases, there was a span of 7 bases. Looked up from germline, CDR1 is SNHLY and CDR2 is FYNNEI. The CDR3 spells CASSGRGKLFF. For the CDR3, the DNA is TGTGCCAGCAGTGGACGTGGAAAACTGTTTTTT.

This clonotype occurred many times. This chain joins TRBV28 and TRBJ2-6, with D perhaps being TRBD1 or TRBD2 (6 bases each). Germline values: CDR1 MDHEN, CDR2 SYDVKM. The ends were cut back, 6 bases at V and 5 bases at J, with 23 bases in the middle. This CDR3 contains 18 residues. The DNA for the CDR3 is TGTGCCAGCAGGCCACTAAGGGGGGCGAGCCTGTGGGCCAACGTCCTGACTTTC. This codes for CASRPLRGASLWANVLTF.

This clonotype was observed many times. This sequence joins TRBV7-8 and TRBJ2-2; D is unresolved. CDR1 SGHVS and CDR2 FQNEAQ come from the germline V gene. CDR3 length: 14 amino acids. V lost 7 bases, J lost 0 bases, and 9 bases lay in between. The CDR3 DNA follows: TGTGCCAGCAAGCTCGTAACGAACACCGGGGAGCTGTTTTTT. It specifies CASKLVTNTGELFF.

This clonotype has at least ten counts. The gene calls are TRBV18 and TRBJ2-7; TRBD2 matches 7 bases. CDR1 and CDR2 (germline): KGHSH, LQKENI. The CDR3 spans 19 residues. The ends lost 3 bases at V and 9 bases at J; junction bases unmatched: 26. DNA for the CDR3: TGTGCCAGCTCACCCCTTGGCGGGAGCTCCAGTTTTCTTCGGGGCGGGCAGTACTTC. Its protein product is CASSPLGGSSSFLRGGQYF.

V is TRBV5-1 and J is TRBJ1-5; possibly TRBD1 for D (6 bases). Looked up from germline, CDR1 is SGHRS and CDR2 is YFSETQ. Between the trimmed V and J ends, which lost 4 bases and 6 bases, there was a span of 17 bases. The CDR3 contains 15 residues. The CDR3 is CASSPGVQVGQPQHF. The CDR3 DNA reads TGCGCCAGCAGCCCAGGGGTCCAGGTAGGTCAGCCCCAGCATTTT.

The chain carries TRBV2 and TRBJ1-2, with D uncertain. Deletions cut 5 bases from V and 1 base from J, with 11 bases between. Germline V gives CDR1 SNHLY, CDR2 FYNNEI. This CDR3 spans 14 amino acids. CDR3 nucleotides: TGTGCCAGCAGTAGCGGACCTCTTAACTATGGCTACACCTTC. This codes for CASSSGPLNYGYTF.

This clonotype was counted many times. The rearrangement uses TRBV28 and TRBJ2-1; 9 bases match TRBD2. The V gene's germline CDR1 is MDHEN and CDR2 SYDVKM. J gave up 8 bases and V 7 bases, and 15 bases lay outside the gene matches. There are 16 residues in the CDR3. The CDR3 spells CASTTTPQREAHEQFF. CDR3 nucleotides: TGTGCCAGCACCACGACGCCCCAGCGGGAGGCCCATGAGCAGTTCTTC.